The 17 T cell receptor beta chains reported below all come from one sample, sequenced in a study of blood T cell repertoires in COVID-19. This table comes from immunoSEQ multiplex PCR, and its TCRdb copy is limited to in-frame clones, with some not included. This sample has 310,000 or so clones, with over 70% found just once. The specimen was peripheral blood. The receptors were gathered from a woman between 50 and 59 years old with acute or convalescent COVID-19.

The gene calls are TRBV3-1 (or the pseudogene TRBV3-2) and TRBJ2-5, with 7 bases that match TRBD2. V lost 4 bases, J lost 3 bases, and 8 bases stayed unmatched. This CDR3 is built from 15 residues. Germline CDR1 LGHDT, CDR2 YNNKEL (reference sequence). The CDR3 loop is CASSRYSRGEETQYF. CDR3 in DNA: TGTGCCAGCAGCCGATACTCCCGGGGGGAAGAGACCCAGTACTTC.

This CDR3 is CASGLGDTGELFF. The CDR3 DNA reads TGTGCTAGTGGTTTAGGGGACACCGGGGAGCTGTTTTTT. The chain has TRBV12-5 and TRBJ2-2; D might be TRBD1 (5 bases). This CDR3 has 13 residues. Germline V CDR1 and CDR2: LGHNT, FRNRAP. Trimming took off 3 bases at V and 3 bases at J, with 5 bases between the two ends.

This chain joins TRBV2 and TRBJ2-1; D unclear. The CDR3 length is 11 residues. Germline CDR1 SNHLY, CDR2 FYNNEI. Trimming removed 3 bases from V and 10 bases from J, with 7 bases in between. The CDR3 coding sequence is TGTGCCAGCAGTGAGCGTAGCGAGCAGTTCTTC. Translated: CASSERSEQFF.

CDR3 sequence reads: CASSPMTLTNEKLFF. Written as DNA, the CDR3 is TGTGCCAGCAGCCCCATGACATTAACTAATGAAAAACTGTTTTTT. The chain has TRBV5-4 and TRBJ1-4; no clear D gene. This CDR3 has 15 residues. CDR1 is SGHNT, CDR2 YYREEE, per germline (reference sequence). V shed 4 bases and J shed 1 base, with 11 bases lying between them.

This clone was recorded once. V gene TRBV7-2 combines with J gene TRBJ2-1, with TRBD1 matching over 8 bases. The CDR3 sequence is 17 residues long. Germline V gene data show CDR1 as SGHTA and CDR2 as FQGNSA. With 5 bases clipped from V and 3 bases from J, the junction kept 12 bases outside the gene matches. CDR3 amino acids: CASSPEGQVTIYNEQFF. The CDR3 bases are TGTGCCAGCAGCCCCGAGGGACAGGTTACAATCTACAATGAGCAGTTCTTC.

The chain links TRBV7-2 to TRBJ1-2; D is undetermined. Trimming pared 5 bases from V and 8 bases from J, leaving 12 bases between. CDR1 SGHTA and CDR2 FQGNSA come from the germline V gene. The CDR3 sequence is 12 residues long. Here the CDR3 DNA reads TGTGCCAGCAGCAACGGGTATGAAGGCTACACCTTC. Translation: CASSNGYEGYTF.

The V and J genes are TRBV5-1 and TRBJ2-7; D is perhaps TRBD1 (6 bases). V was trimmed by 2 bases and J by 3 bases, leaving 15 bases between them. The CDR3 is made up of 15 amino acids. The V gene's germline CDR1 is SGHRS and CDR2 YFSETQ. CDR3 DNA sequence: TGCGCCAGCAGCTTAGATGGCCAGGGGATCTACGAGCAGTACTTC. Translation: CASSLDGQGIYEQYF.

V gene TRBV5-6 combines with J gene TRBJ1-4; D may be TRBD1 (5 bases). V lost 1 base and J 11 bases, leaving 12 bases between the germline ends. Per germline, CDR1 SGHDT and CDR2 YYEEEE. This CDR3 contains 13 residues. CDR3 in DNA: TGTGCCAGCAGCTTGACCCCCAAGGGGAAACTGTTTTTT. Encoded protein: CASSLTPKGKLFF.

There are a few counts of this clone. The gene calls are TRBV27 and TRBJ1-5, with no clear D. Trimming pared 5 bases from V and 7 bases from J, leaving 9 bases between. Germline values: CDR1 MNHEY, CDR2 SMNVEV (reference sequence). This CDR3 is 12 amino acids long. The CDR3 reads CASSRGGQPQHF. The CDR3 nucleotides are TGTGCCAGCAGTCGGGGTGGACAGCCCCAGCATTTT.

The chain couples TRBV18 to TRBJ2-3, with D hard to call. The length of the CDR3 is 14 residues. In germline, CDR1 is KGHSH, CDR2 LQKENI. V lost 3 bases and J 2 bases, leaving 9 bases between the germline ends. CDR3 sequence reads: CASSPQDFTDTQYF. In DNA form, the CDR3 reads TGTGCCAGCTCACCGCAGGATTTCACAGATACGCAGTATTTT.

The V gene is TRBV5-4, the J gene TRBJ2-1; a possible D gene is TRBD2 (6 bases). CDR1 is SGHNT, CDR2 YYREEE, per germline (reference sequence). The CDR3 spans 14 residues. Trimming removed 4 bases at V and 6 bases at J, with 14 bases between. CDR3 region: CASSLPSGVNEQFF. The CDR3 DNA is TGTGCCAGCAGCCTCCCTTCGGGGGTCAATGAGCAGTTCTTC.

The chain joins TRBV5-1 to TRBJ2-3; 10 bases line up with TRBD2. The trim removed 3 bases at V and 6 bases at J, leaving 13 bases unmatched. Per the germline V gene, CDR1 is SGHRS and CDR2 is YFSETQ. The CDR3 extends over 17 amino acids. CDR3 sequence reads: CASSSLPSGGAGDTQYF. The CDR3 nucleotides are TGCGCCAGCAGCTCTCTGCCCAGCGGGGGGGCCGGGGATACGCAGTATTTT.

The rearrangement joins TRBV28 to TRBJ2-7, with 8 positions matching TRBD1. Germline-derived CDR1 and CDR2 are MDHEN and SYDVKM. The J segment lost 0 bases and the V segment lost 5 bases, leaving 6 bases of the junction unmatched. This CDR3 has 15 residues. CDR3 sequence: CASSPGGQDSYEQYV. CDR3 in DNA: TGTGCCAGCAGTCCCGGGGGACAGGACTCCTACGAGCAGTACGTC.

V is TRBV2 and J is TRBJ2-5; tentatively, D is TRBD2 (6 bases). Germline V gene lookup returns CDR1 SNHLY and CDR2 FYNNEI. This CDR3 has 13 amino acids. V was trimmed by 9 bases and J by 4 bases, leaving 15 bases between them. For the CDR3, the DNA is TGTGCCAGGGCTAGCCTGGGGGGAGAGACCCAGTACTTC. Translation: CARASLGGETQYF.

The chain uses TRBV30 and TRBJ1-2, with D perhaps matching TRBD1 (6 bases). The CDR3 runs to 13 residues. The germline gives CDR1 GTSNPN, CDR2 SVGIG (reference sequence). V lost 4 bases and J lost 5, with 14 bases in between. CDR3 DNA: TGTGCCTGGACTCGGGACATCCGGTATGGCTACACCTTC. It codes for CAWTRDIRYGYTF.

The sample holds one count of this clone. The rearrangement links TRBV4-1 to TRBJ1-2; 8 nucleotides match TRBD1. This CDR3 comprises 13 residues. Germline loops: CDR1 MGHRA, CDR2 YSYEKL. The J segment lost 7 bases and the V segment lost 4 bases, leaving 5 bases of the junction unmatched. The CDR3 loop reads CASSPQGASGYTF. The CDR3 nucleotides are TGCGCCAGCAGCCCGCAGGGGGCGAGTGGCTACACCTTC.

This chain uses TRBV27 with TRBJ2-5; 13 bases are a match to TRBD2. In germline, CDR1 is MNHEY, CDR2 SMNVEV (reference sequence). The CDR3 has 17 amino acids. The trim removed 5 bases at V and 1 base at J, leaving 7 bases unmatched. CDR3 in DNA: TGTGCCAGCAGTAGCACTAGCGGGAGGGCCTTCCAAGAGACCCAGTACTTC. This encodes CASSSTSGRAFQETQYF.